A selection of T cell receptor beta chains follows, all from one sample in a study of shared clonotypes between healthy human individuals. Generated by immunoSEQ multiplex PCR, the TCRdb table keeps only in-frame clones and is missing some. The sample shows about 690,000 clones, about 92% of them seen only once. The source material was memory CD8+ T cells from PBMCs. These receptors were obtained from a man aged 18-30 years in good health. Some clones in this sample may be carry-over from other donors' samples. Both conserved end residues are part of each CDR3. The order of the fields is CDR3 protein, CDR3 DNA, D gene, V gene, J gene, clone size. A D gene is named only where the DNA matches it firmly. Clone size is given for some rows only: seen once, a few or many times, or a class if the clone is expanded.

cdr3_aa: CSARGPSPRETQYF
cdr3_nt: TGCAGCGCAAGGGGGCCTAGCCCCCGTGAGACCCAGTACTTC
d_call: TRBD1
v_call: TRBV29-1
j_call: TRBJ2-5
clone_size: -

cdr3_aa: CASSPLIHDTQYF
cdr3_nt: TGTGCCAGCAGTCCACTAATTCACGATACGCAGTATTTT
d_call: -
v_call: TRBV27
j_call: TRBJ2-3
clone_size: -

cdr3_aa: CASSQEDRGWTGELFF
cdr3_nt: TGCGCCAGCAGCCAAGAAGACAGGGGGTGGACCGGGGAGCTGTTTTTT
d_call: TRBD1
v_call: TRBV4-1
j_call: TRBJ2-2
clone_size: -

cdr3_aa: CASSNPSGSQYEQYF
cdr3_nt: TGCGCCAGCAGCAACCCTAGCGGGAGCCAGTACGAGCAGTACTTC
d_call: TRBD2
v_call: TRBV5-1
j_call: TRBJ2-7
clone_size: -

cdr3_aa: CASSFRFPGRWGYEQYF
cdr3_nt: TGTGCCAGCAGTTTCCGCTTTCCGGGGCGGTGGGGGTACGAGCAGTACTTC
d_call: -
v_call: TRBV27
j_call: TRBJ2-7
clone_size: once

cdr3_aa: CAISGGVPYEQYF
cdr3_nt: TGTGCCATCAGTGGGGGGGTCCCCTACGAGCAGTACTTC
d_call: -
v_call: TRBV10-3
j_call: TRBJ2-7
clone_size: -

cdr3_aa: CASSLELHNVKNIQYF
cdr3_nt: TGCGCCAGCAGCTTGGAGTTGCACAACGTCAAAAACATTCAGTACTTC
d_call: -
v_call: TRBV5-1
j_call: TRBJ2-4
clone_size: once

cdr3_aa: CSVRRNEKLFF
cdr3_nt: TGCAGCGTTCGTCGTAATGAAAAACTGTTTTTT
d_call: -
v_call: TRBV29-1
j_call: TRBJ1-4
clone_size: few

cdr3_aa: CASSYGTSGGYEQYF
cdr3_nt: TGTGCCAGCAGCTATGGGACTAGCGGGGGCTACGAGCAGTACTTC
d_call: TRBD2
v_call: TRBV6-5
j_call: TRBJ2-7
clone_size: -

cdr3_aa: CASSQDFGLAGSSGYEQYF
cdr3_nt: TGCGCCAGCAGCCAAGATTTTGGACTAGCGGGATCCTCGGGGTACGAGCAGTACTTC
d_call: TRBD2
v_call: TRBV4-1
j_call: TRBJ2-7
clone_size: -

cdr3_aa: CASSIGLAGGLIYNEQFF
cdr3_nt: TGTGCCAGCAGTATCGGACTAGCGGGAGGGTTAATCTACAATGAGCAGTTCTTC
d_call: TRBD2
v_call: TRBV27
j_call: TRBJ2-1
clone_size: few

cdr3_aa: CASSLGGRNYGYTF
cdr3_nt: TGTGCCAGCAGCTTAGGGGGAAGGAACTATGGCTACACCTTC
d_call: -
v_call: TRBV13
j_call: TRBJ1-2
clone_size: once

cdr3_aa: CASSYSVGEGVEKLFF
cdr3_nt: TGTGCCAGCAGTTACTCGGTTGGTGAGGGTGTCGAAAAACTGTTTTTT
d_call: -
v_call: TRBV6-5
j_call: TRBJ1-4
clone_size: once

cdr3_aa: CAWSGLAGDYEQYF
cdr3_nt: TGTGCCTGGAGTGGTCTAGCGGGGGACTACGAGCAGTACTTC
d_call: TRBD2
v_call: TRBV30
j_call: TRBJ2-7
clone_size: -

cdr3_aa: CASSSGGSSYEQYF
cdr3_nt: TGTGCCAGCAGCTCGGGAGGGAGCTCCTACGAGCAGTACTTC
d_call: TRBD2
v_call: TRBV7-9
j_call: TRBJ2-7
clone_size: -

cdr3_aa: CASRRTGMNTEAFF
cdr3_nt: TGTGCCAGCAGAAGGACAGGGATGAACACTGAAGCTTTCTTT
d_call: TRBD1
v_call: TRBV28
j_call: TRBJ1-1
clone_size: -

cdr3_aa: CASSTRHYDAGTEAFF
cdr3_nt: TGTGCCAGTAGTACCCGACATTACGATGCGGGCACTGAAGCTTTCTTT
d_call: -
v_call: TRBV19
j_call: TRBJ1-1
clone_size: -

cdr3_aa: CATSSGKGRTYEQYF
cdr3_nt: TGTGCCACCAGCAGTGGTAAAGGCAGAACCTACGAGCAGTACTTC
d_call: -
v_call: TRBV15
j_call: TRBJ2-7
clone_size: once

cdr3_aa: CASSTGTYTGELFF
cdr3_nt: TGTGCCAGTAGTACAGGGACTTACACCGGGGAGCTGTTTTTT
d_call: -
v_call: TRBV19
j_call: TRBJ2-2
clone_size: -

cdr3_aa: CATDRWDPSYEQYF
cdr3_nt: TGTGCCACCGACCGTTGGGACCCGTCTTACGAGCAGTACTTC
d_call: -
v_call: TRBV11-2
j_call: TRBJ2-7
clone_size: -

cdr3_aa: CASSSWEGPNTGELFF
cdr3_nt: TGTGCCAGCAGTTCGTGGGAGGGCCCCAACACCGGGGAGCTGTTTTTT
d_call: TRBD2
v_call: TRBV6-6
j_call: TRBJ2-2
clone_size: -

cdr3_aa: CASSIRRLAGDVHEQFF
cdr3_nt: TGTGCCAGTAGTATTCGGAGACTAGCGGGAGATGTCCATGAGCAGTTCTTC
d_call: TRBD2
v_call: TRBV19
j_call: TRBJ2-1
clone_size: -

cdr3_aa: CASRGYYGYTF
cdr3_nt: TGTGCGAGCAGAGGATACTATGGCTACACCTTC
d_call: -
v_call: TRBV28
j_call: TRBJ1-2
clone_size: once

cdr3_aa: CASSHTVLRFGDSNQPQHF
cdr3_nt: TGTGCCAGCAGCCACACGGTTTTACGATTCGGTGATAGCAATCAGCCCCAGCATTTT
d_call: -
v_call: TRBV7-8
j_call: TRBJ1-5
clone_size: -

cdr3_aa: CASSLDRVVQYF
cdr3_nt: TGTGCCAGCAGTTTAGATCGGGTGGTGCAGTACTTC
d_call: -
v_call: TRBV27
j_call: TRBJ2-7
clone_size: -

cdr3_aa: CASTAWSWETQYF
cdr3_nt: TGTGCCAGCACCGCGTGGTCTTGGGAGACCCAGTACTTC
d_call: -
v_call: TRBV27
j_call: TRBJ2-5
clone_size: -

cdr3_aa: CASSRQGAKDEQYF
cdr3_nt: TGTGCCAGCAGCCGACAGGGGGCGAAGGACGAGCAGTACTTC
d_call: TRBD1
v_call: TRBV7-2
j_call: TRBJ2-7
clone_size: -

cdr3_aa: CASGLGTADGYTF
cdr3_nt: TGTGCCAGCGGTCTCGGGACAGCCGATGGCTACACCTTC
d_call: TRBD1
v_call: TRBV27
j_call: TRBJ1-2
clone_size: -

cdr3_aa: CASSLGQGGVTDTQYF
cdr3_nt: TGTGCCAGCAGCTTGGGACAGGGGGGAGTCACAGATACGCAGTATTTT
d_call: TRBD1
v_call: TRBV5-5
j_call: TRBJ2-3
clone_size: -

cdr3_aa: CASSYSSSYEQYF
cdr3_nt: TGTGCCAGCAGCTACAGCAGCTCCTACGAGCAGTACTTC
d_call: -
v_call: TRBV7-9
j_call: TRBJ2-7
clone_size: -

cdr3_aa: CASSKVRADNGAEAFF
cdr3_nt: TGTGCCAGCAGCAAAGTGAGGGCTGATAACGGGGCTGAAGCTTTCTTT
d_call: -
v_call: TRBV21-1
j_call: TRBJ1-1
clone_size: -

cdr3_aa: CASSHLGGGGKLFF
cdr3_nt: TGCGCCAGCAGCCACCTAGGCGGGGGGGGGAAACTGTTTTTT
d_call: -
v_call: TRBV4-1
j_call: TRBJ1-4
clone_size: -

cdr3_aa: CASSLALAGGGDEQFF
cdr3_nt: TGCGCCAGCAGCTTGGCCCTAGCGGGAGGCGGTGATGAGCAGTTCTTC
d_call: TRBD2
v_call: TRBV5-1
j_call: TRBJ2-1
clone_size: -

cdr3_aa: CASGGEGNTIYF
cdr3_nt: TGTGCCAGCGGGGGGGAGGGAAACACCATATATTTT
d_call: -
v_call: TRBV25-1
j_call: TRBJ1-3
clone_size: -

cdr3_aa: CASSPINRGLGDTEAFF
cdr3_nt: TGTGCCAGCTCACCAATTAACAGGGGGCTGGGGGACACTGAAGCTTTCTTT
d_call: TRBD1
v_call: TRBV18
j_call: TRBJ1-1
clone_size: -

cdr3_aa: CASTHVLQHF
cdr3_nt: TGTGCCAGTACCCATGTCCTCCAGCATTTT
d_call: -
v_call: TRBV19
j_call: TRBJ1-5
clone_size: -

cdr3_aa: CASSLRDAKNIQYF
cdr3_nt: TGTGCCAGCAGTTTAAGGGACGCAAAAAACATTCAGTACTTC
d_call: -
v_call: TRBV27
j_call: TRBJ2-4
clone_size: -

cdr3_aa: CASVGLAGAINEQFF
cdr3_nt: TGTGCCAGTGTCGGACTAGCGGGAGCCATCAATGAGCAGTTCTTC
d_call: TRBD2
v_call: TRBV19
j_call: TRBJ2-1
clone_size: -

cdr3_aa: CASSSRREEETQYF
cdr3_nt: TGTGCCAGCAGCTCGAGGCGGGAGGAAGAGACCCAGTACTTC
d_call: TRBD2
v_call: TRBV11-3
j_call: TRBJ2-5
clone_size: -

cdr3_aa: CASSLSRAHSEQYF
cdr3_nt: TGTGCCAGCAGTTTATCCCGGGCCCACTCCGAGCAGTACTTC
d_call: -
v_call: TRBV27
j_call: TRBJ2-7
clone_size: -

cdr3_aa: CASSLYPDGRETQYF
cdr3_nt: TGTGCCAGCAGCTTATATCCAGACGGGCGGGAGACCCAGTACTTC
d_call: -
v_call: TRBV7-9
j_call: TRBJ2-5
clone_size: -

cdr3_aa: CASRQGTGTGNTIYF
cdr3_nt: TGTGCAAGTCGCCAAGGAACAGGGACTGGAAACACCATATATTTT
d_call: -
v_call: TRBV12-2
j_call: TRBJ1-3
clone_size: -

cdr3_aa: CASSQDRGAVDEQFF
cdr3_nt: TGTGCCAGCAGCCAAGATCGAGGAGCGGTCGATGAGCAGTTCTTC
d_call: -
v_call: TRBV4-2
j_call: TRBJ2-1
clone_size: -

cdr3_aa: CASSVGPGGTEAFF
cdr3_nt: TGTGCCAGCAGCGTCGGTCCCGGGGGCACTGAAGCTTTCTTT
d_call: -
v_call: TRBV9
j_call: TRBJ1-1
clone_size: -